The rows below give T cell receptor beta chains drawn from one sample of a study of response to subunit inactivated influenza vaccine. TCRdb independently ran MiXCR on the RT-PCR reads; one entry per CDR3 protein. Of some 500,000 distinct CDR3 sequences in the sample, about 17% were seen once. The source material was CD4+ T cells sorted from PBMCs, sampled less than 25 months after vaccination. The receptor source for this set is a man between 50 and 69 years old who received an inactivated influenza vaccine. The CDR3 runs from the conserved cysteine through the conserved F or W.

V gene: TRBV5-4
J gene: TRBJ1-1
CDR3 protein: CASSSDRVLKAFF

V gene: TRBV4-2
J gene: TRBJ2-1
CDR3 protein: CASSQGLAGAHYNEQFF

V gene: TRBV15
J gene: TRBJ1-3
CDR3 protein: CATSRDLFSGNTIYF

V gene: TRBV24-1
J gene: TRBJ2-1
CDR3 protein: CATSDPRIGVNEQFF

V gene: TRBV4-3
J gene: TRBJ2-7
CDR3 protein: CASSQDYSDYEQYF

V gene: TRBV3-1
J gene: TRBJ2-5
CDR3 protein: CASSPILVGAALAGGQETQYF

V gene: TRBV20-1
J gene: TRBJ1-2
CDR3 protein: CSASNTEANYGYTF

V gene: TRBV7-8
J gene: TRBJ2-5
CDR3 protein: CASSFMAGGETQYF

V gene: TRBV4-1
J gene: TRBJ1-3
CDR3 protein: CASSRPGQLSGNTIYF

V gene: TRBV12-3/TRBV12-4
J gene: TRBJ1-3
CDR3 protein: CASSPRASLGTIYF

V gene: TRBV29-1
J gene: TRBJ1-2
CDR3 protein: CSVERLANYGYTF

V gene: TRBV4-3
J gene: TRBJ1-4
CDR3 protein: CASSQDGRTDNEKLFF

V gene: TRBV29-1
J gene: TRBJ2-1
CDR3 protein: CSVDSRTRSYNEQFF

V gene: TRBV10-3
J gene: TRBJ1-1
CDR3 protein: CATRGGVELTEAFF

V gene: TRBV5-6
J gene: TRBJ1-5
CDR3 protein: CASSWGAISQPQHF

V gene: TRBV12-3/TRBV12-4
J gene: TRBJ2-5
CDR3 protein: CASSFSDRRETQYF

V gene: TRBV5-1
J gene: TRBJ2-2
CDR3 protein: CASSSRLAGNTGELFF

V gene: TRBV14
J gene: TRBJ2-3
CDR3 protein: CASSPFNRGTDTQYF

V gene: TRBV7-2
J gene: TRBJ2-3
CDR3 protein: CASSLVLEGAPYF

V gene: TRBV20-1
J gene: TRBJ2-1
CDR3 protein: CRGDRGNEQFF

V gene: TRBV20-1
J gene: TRBJ2-3
CDR3 protein: CSARKPTDTQYF

V gene: TRBV6-1
J gene: TRBJ1-1
CDR3 protein: CASSEGVGATEAFF

V gene: TRBV6-1
J gene: TRBJ1-3
CDR3 protein: CASSERQSSGNTIYF

V gene: TRBV5-1
J gene: TRBJ2-7
CDR3 protein: CASSPGTGNSYEQYF

V gene: TRBV3-1
J gene: TRBJ1-1
CDR3 protein: CASSRRGGTAEAFF

V gene: TRBV28
J gene: TRBJ2-3
CDR3 protein: CASSLSGGGARDTQYF

V gene: TRBV15
J gene: TRBJ1-4
CDR3 protein: CATSREGRGDGTNEKLFF

V gene: TRBV6-1
J gene: TRBJ2-7
CDR3 protein: CATAEGLPYEQYF

V gene: TRBV6-6
J gene: TRBJ1-5
CDR3 protein: CASRNRFSQPQHF

V gene: TRBV20-1
J gene: TRBJ1-4
CDR3 protein: CSASLQGGKLFF

V gene: TRBV12-3/TRBV12-4
J gene: TRBJ2-6
CDR3 protein: CASSPGTVKGSGANVLTF

V gene: TRBV7-2
J gene: TRBJ1-2
CDR3 protein: CASSATGGAGYGYTF

V gene: TRBV12-3/TRBV12-4
J gene: TRBJ2-7
CDR3 protein: CASSMWAGTGGAGEQYF

V gene: TRBV4-2
J gene: TRBJ2-7
CDR3 protein: CASSQGGTGSYEQYF

V gene: TRBV12-3/TRBV12-4
J gene: TRBJ1-2
CDR3 protein: CASSLSGARRISKGYTF

V gene: TRBV29-1
J gene: TRBJ2-7
CDR3 protein: CSVALLGFRGSYEQYF

V gene: TRBV7-9
J gene: TRBJ2-5
CDR3 protein: CASSPTGGRLVTQYF

V gene: TRBV6-5
J gene: TRBJ1-2
CDR3 protein: CASSYSGTGGYGYTF

V gene: TRBV11-2
J gene: TRBJ2-1
CDR3 protein: CASSLQETSGRGEQFF

V gene: TRBV12-3/TRBV12-4
J gene: TRBJ2-5
CDR3 protein: CASSPWTHQETQYF

V gene: TRBV5-6
J gene: TRBJ2-3
CDR3 protein: CASIPFLDSPSTDTQYF

V gene: TRBV11-2
J gene: TRBJ1-1
CDR3 protein: CASSLVVRSEAFF